The clone carrying this TCR beta chain was counted only a few times. The antigen is not known. The data derive from a study of cytomegalovirus exposure and HLA in healthy donors. Study-wide results and limits: Solely CMV serostatus was available to characterize immune exposure.

Germline trimming cut 6 bases from V and 2 bases from J; bases unmatched to any gene: 6. The CDR3 length is 14 residues. The V gene's germline CDR1 is MNHEY and CDR2 SVGAGI. The PCR contained 60 Vbeta and 13 Jbeta primers. Sequenced by immunoSEQ multiplex PCR; TCRdb stores in-frame clones only, minus some. The sample shows some 150,000 clones, 75% to 80% of them seen only once. The sequence came from a male donor in good health and CMV-seronegative. The chain employs TRBV6-5 and TRBJ2-7; TRBD2 agrees at 8 bases. The specimen was PBMCs. CDR3 sequence: CASSLGGAAYEQYF. For the CDR3, the DNA is TGTGCCAGCAGCCTCGGGGGGGCCGCCTACGAGCAGTACTTC.